This T cell receptor beta chain was found in a study of early T cells in non-severe SARS-CoV-2 infection (dated by TCRdb to the early 2020s). Background for the entire study: Because TCR sequencing relied on bulk RNA taken from unsorted whole blood, pairing of alpha and beta chains was not possible. The research as a whole found: VDJdb matching was skewed toward anti-spike CD8 responses and likely underestimated virus-specific expansions by missing private and CD4 specificities.

To prepare the library, 5' RACE was applied. Sequencing relied on a NextSeq 500. To correct for sequencing error and PCR bias, the TCR library protocol tagged individual cDNA molecules with unique molecular identifiers. Both TCR alpha and beta chains were sequenced, and tight co-correlation was observed between alpha and beta sequence abundances in each sample. On the study's bioinformatics: Decombinator V4 was used to annotate TCR sequences for V gene, J gene and CDR3. TCRs were defined as expanded if a significant change between any two time points was detected under a Poisson model with p below 0.0001. TCR abundances were normalised to the total number of TCRs sequenced per sample and were expressed as counts per million. TRAV1-2 paired with TRAJ12, TRAJ20 or TRAJ33 defined MAIT TCRs, while TRAV10 paired with TRAJ18 defined iNKT TCRs. VDJdb, accessed on 1 November 2021, was searched for TCRs annotated for CMV, EBV and SARS-CoV-2, and TCRs annotated for more than one antigen were excluded. In TCRdb, the public reads were trimmed at Q25 with fastp and aligned with MiXCR, with productive beta chains retained. Records with the same CDR3 protein are collapsed into one entry carrying the most frequent genes and DNA. Here the V and J calls rest on TCRdb's processing, not on the authors' analysis. This sample lists around 89,000 distinct CDR3 sequences; roughly 14% were detected once. The top ten constitute approximately 0.62% of the sample.

This clonotype appeared many times. Its antigen is not yet known. Within one base of it there is no much larger clone, and no base qualities were kept. As encoded in the germline V gene, CDR1 is MNHNS while CDR2 is SASEGT. After removal of 7 bases from V and 4 bases from J, the junction retains 11 bases not matched to a gene. The CDR3 runs 16 residues from the cysteine to the phenylalanine. Only the CDR3 part of the read is kept: 48 bases, read in frame from the first base. A case-control design nested within a healthcare worker cohort in London, UK, was used, with weekly nasopharyngeal swab PCR tests and blood sampling performed. Healthcare workers were enrolled in the week of the UK lockdown, from 23 to 31 March 2020, and were followed every week for up to roughly 16 weeks.

The clonotype was recovered from an adult who was a healthcare worker with PCR-confirmed SARS-CoV-2 infection or an uninfected control (not recorded which). The rearrangement combines TRBV6-1 with TRBJ2-1, and 9 junction bases match TRBD1. The sequencing sample was made of whole blood. For the CDR3, the sequence is CASILLPGQGYNEQFF. The base sequence is TGTGCCAGCATCCTCTTGCCGGGACAGGGTTACAATGAGCAGTTCTTC.